One and the same sample provided the 29 T cell receptor beta chains below, sequenced in a study of T cell changes during pregnancy in multiple sclerosis. Sequencing used immunoSEQ multiplex PCR; TCRdb keeps in-frame clones, though not all of them. The table has some 37,000 clones, 75% to 95% seen once. This specimen consisted of CD8+ T cells from peripheral blood mononuclear cells, obtained after pregnancy. These receptors were taken from a female donor with multiple sclerosis, enrolled in a pregnancy study.

This chain uses TRBV18 with TRBJ1-1, with D possibly TRBD1 on 6 matching bases. Trimming removed 0 bases from V and 1 base from J, with 9 bases in between. The CDR3 is 15 amino acids. The germline V gene encodes CDR1 KGHSH and CDR2 LQKENI. DNA of the CDR3: TGTGCCAGCTCACCACCGCAGACAGGGAACACTGAAGCTTTCTTT. The encoded protein is CASSPPQTGNTEAFF.

This chain uses TRBV9 with TRBJ1-1; TRBD1 agrees at 8 bases. The J segment lost 7 bases and the V segment lost 3 bases, leaving 17 bases of the junction unmatched. The V gene's germline CDR1 is SGDLS and CDR2 YYNGEE. CDR3 length: 17 residues. CDR3 residues: CASSAGDRGVPQSEAFF. CDR3 nucleotides: TGTGCCAGCAGCGCGGGAGACAGGGGAGTCCCCCAAAGTGAAGCTTTCTTT.

The gene calls are TRBV27 and TRBJ2-1; TRBD2 aligns across 7 bases. The V gene's germline CDR1 is MNHEY and CDR2 SMNVEV (reference sequence). The CDR3 has 15 residues. The V and J ends lost 3 bases and 1 base, in that order; junction bases with no gene match: 3. In DNA form, the CDR3 reads TGTGCCAGCAGTTTGGGGGGGGGATCCTACAATGAGCAGTTCTTC. The encoded protein is CASSLGGGSYNEQFF.

The chain is built from TRBV19 and TRBJ2-3; D is unresolved. Trimming removed 7 bases at V and 0 bases at J, with 8 bases between. The germline gives CDR1 LNHDA, CDR2 SQIVND (reference sequence). The CDR3 extends over 13 amino acids. The CDR3 reads CASTPGSTDTQYF. CDR3 nucleotide sequence: TGTGCCAGTACCCCAGGTAGCACAGATACGCAGTATTTT. The complete variable domain, with remaining parts taken from reference TRBV19 and TRBJ2-3, reads DGGITQSPKYLFRKEGQNVTLSCEQNLNHDAMYWYRQDPGQGLRLIYYSQIVNDFQKGDIAEGYSVSREKKESFPLTVTSAQKNPTAFYLCASTPGSTDTQYFGPGTRLTVL.

This chain links TRBV5-1 with TRBJ2-5; maybe TRBD1 (6 bases). There are 14 residues in the CDR3. Trimming left V 4 bases short and J 1 base short, with 11 bases between. Germline V gene sequence: CDR1 SGHRS, CDR2 YFSETQ. In DNA, the CDR3 is TGCGCCAGCAGCCCCAGGGGTATCCAAGAGACCCAGTACTTC. This encodes CASSPRGIQETQYF.

J is TRBJ1-6 and V is TRBV27; 7 nucleotides match TRBD1. From germline, CDR1 is MNHEY and CDR2 SMNVEV (reference sequence). The length of the CDR3 is 14 residues. With V trimmed by 5 bases and J by 8 bases, 6 bases remained unmatched. This CDR3 is CASSPFTGDSPLHF. DNA of the CDR3: TGTGCCAGCAGTCCCTTCACAGGGGATTCACCCCTCCACTTT.

This chain connects TRBV29-1 to TRBJ1-1; maybe TRBD1 (5 bases). Between the trimmed V and J ends, which lost 4 bases and 8 bases, there was a span of 14 bases. CDR1 and CDR2 from the germline V gene are SQVTM and ANQGSEA. The CDR3 runs 12 residues. Here the CDR3 reads CSVGSGGREAFF. The CDR3 nucleotides read TGCAGCGTTGGTTCCGGGGGACGGGAAGCTTTCTTT.

V is TRBV27 and J is TRBJ2-7, with 9 bases identical to TRBD1. V shed 0 bases and J 5 bases; nucleotides not matched to a gene: 2. CDR3 size: 14 residues. From germline, CDR1 is MNHEY and CDR2 SMNVEV (reference sequence). Here the CDR3 reads CASSLSGTGNEQYF. CDR3 coding DNA: TGTGCCAGCAGTTTATCCGGGACAGGGAACGAGCAGTACTTC.

This clone was recorded only once. The chain uses TRBV11-2 and TRBJ1-5, with D possibly matching TRBD1 (5 bases). CDR3 length: 13 amino acids. Germline V gene sequence: CDR1 SGHAT, CDR2 FQNNGV. The V end was cut by 4 bases, the J end by 8 bases, with 12 bases between. The CDR3 here is CASSSGLGEPQHF. CDR3 nucleotides: TGTGCCAGCAGCTCAGGGCTCGGAGAGCCCCAGCATTTT. Looking up the rest from reference TRBV11-2 and TRBJ1-5 gives the full variable domain: EAGVAQSPRYKIIEKRQSVAFWCNPISGHATLYWYQQILGQGPKLLIQFQNNGVVDDSQLPKDRFSAERLKGVDSTLKIQPAKLEDSAVYLCASSSGLGEPQHFGDGTRLSIL.

The gene calls are TRBV28 and TRBJ2-5; D is undetermined. The germline CDR1 and CDR2 sequences are MDHEN and SYDVKM. This CDR3 is 12 amino acids long. V shed 8 bases and J shed 4 bases, with 11 bases lying between them. The CDR3 here is CASGPEGETQYF. CDR3 bases: TGTGCCAGCGGGCCAGAAGGAGAGACCCAGTACTTC. The whole variable domain, filled in from reference TRBV28 and TRBJ2-5, reads DVKVTQSSRYLVKRTGEKVFLECVQDMDHENMFWYRQDPGLGLRLIYFSYDVKMKEKGDIPEGYSVSREKKERFSLILESASTNQTSMYLCASGPEGETQYFGPGTRLLVL.

This clone has just one count. This chain connects TRBV4-2 to TRBJ2-1, with 14 nucleotides matching TRBD2. This CDR3 has 16 amino acids. V trimming: 3 bases; J trimming: 9 bases; junction bases outside the gene matches: 7. The V gene's germline CDR1 is LGHNA and CDR2 YNFKEQ. The CDR3 coding sequence is TGTGCCAGCAGCCAGACTGGGACTAGCGGGAGTCTTGAGCAGTTCTTC. Protein product: CASSQTGTSGSLEQFF.

V gene TRBV28 combines with J gene TRBJ2-1; tentatively, D is TRBD1 (5 bases). With 10 bases removed from V and 7 bases from J, the gap between germline ends came to 20 bases. Germline CDR1 reads MDHEN; CDR2 reads SYDVKM. This CDR3 region has 14 residues. The CDR3 DNA reads as TGTGCCATCCACGGAAGGACACTTCGAAATGAGCAGTTCTTC. It specifies CAIHGRTLRNEQFF.

The chain couples TRBV4-1 to TRBJ2-5, with 7 bases lining up with TRBD1. The CDR3 is made up of 17 amino acids. Germline V gives CDR1 MGHRA, CDR2 YSYEKL. Losses at the gene ends were 1 base for V and 5 bases for J; bases not matched to a gene: 13. CDR3 amino acids: CASSQAPKGAGRETQYF. The CDR3 coding sequence is TGCGCCAGCAGCCAAGCCCCAAAGGGGGCGGGTAGGGAGACCCAGTACTTC.

The V gene is TRBV9, the J gene TRBJ2-3; possible D gene TRBD1, 6 bases. Germline assignment: CDR1 SGDLS and CDR2 YYNGEE. The V end lost 4 bases, the J end lost 2 bases, and 17 bases lay between the germline ends. CDR3 length: 16 amino acids. The CDR3 sequence is CASSSQGSRATDTQYF. The CDR3 DNA follows: TGTGCCAGCAGCTCGCAGGGGTCCAGAGCCACAGATACGCAGTATTTT.

This clone was counted only a few times. The V gene is TRBV27, the J gene TRBJ2-1; D remains unclear. CDR1 is MNHEY and CDR2 is SMNVEV in the germline V gene (reference sequence). V lost 4 bases to trimming and J lost 12 bases, with 19 bases between them. The CDR3 extends over 14 amino acids. CDR3 residues: CASSSLFGGDGQFF. As DNA, the CDR3 is TGTGCCAGCAGTTCTTTGTTCGGCGGAGATGGGCAGTTCTTC.

Points on this clone: The CDR3 end shows no conserved phenylalanine or tryptophan, and so a read error is likely. The DNA is left out, because the CDR3 cannot be placed on it with certainty; the CDR3 is given as TCRdb lists it. CDR3 loop: CASSEGYRRDTDPLI. The chain carries TRBV6-1 and TRBJ1-1; TRBD1 is taken as the D call from the table, unchecked against the DNA. The CDR3 is 15 residues long, counting both termini. Germline V gene lookup returns CDR1 MNHNS and CDR2 SASEGT.

DNA of the CDR3: TGCGCCAGCAGCTTTACAGGCCCCACCTATGGCTACACCTTC. This encodes CASSFTGPTYGYTF. The rearrangement uses TRBV5-1 and TRBJ1-2; D is perhaps TRBD1 (5 bases). Germline CDR1 and CDR2: SGHRS and YFSETQ. The CDR3 is 14 residues long. V shed 2 bases and J shed 4 bases, with 12 bases lying between them.

This chain uses TRBV7-2 with TRBJ1-5; D is perhaps TRBD1 (5 bases). The CDR3 loop spans 14 amino acids. Germline V gene data show CDR1 as SGHTA and CDR2 as FQGNSA. With 6 bases removed from V and 5 bases from J, the gap between germline ends came to 14 bases. Here the CDR3 reads CASSVGALDQPQHF. The CDR3 nucleotides read TGTGCCAGCAGTGTTGGGGCTTTAGATCAGCCCCAGCATTTT. The full variable domain, with the rest looked up from reference TRBV7-2 and TRBJ1-5, is GAGVSQSPSNKVTEKGKDVELRCDPISGHTALYWYRQSLGQGLEFLIYFQGNSAPDKSGLPSDRFSAERTGGSVSTLTIQRTQQEDSAVYLCASSVGALDQPQHFGDGTRLSIL.

The chain employs TRBV5-1 and TRBJ2-7; 10 bases align to TRBD1. The CDR3 has 14 residues. The trim removed 4 bases at V and 7 bases at J, leaving 8 bases unmatched. Germline lookup yields CDR1 SGHRS and CDR2 YFSETQ. CDR3 loop: CASSARTGGEEQYF. The CDR3 DNA reads as TGCGCCAGCAGCGCCCGGACAGGGGGAGAGGAGCAGTACTTC.

This clone is a singleton in its sample. Written as DNA, the CDR3 is TGTGCCAGCAGCTCCGGGGGGCGGGACGGACTGTACGAGCAGTACTTC. It translates to CASSSGGRDGLYEQYF. The chain links TRBV7-9 to TRBJ2-7; a weak D match, TRBD2 (7 bases). Germline CDR1 SEHNR, CDR2 FQNEAQ (reference sequence). The CDR3 is made up of 16 amino acids. The V and J ends lost 4 bases and 4 bases respectively, with 20 bases between them.

The V call is TRBV11-2, the J call TRBJ2-5; no reliable D call. The CDR3 has 13 amino acids. Trimming stripped 5 bases from V and 5 bases from J, with 12 bases between. CDR1 is SGHAT and CDR2 is FQNNGV in the germline V gene. CDR3 residues: CASSPPGYETQYF. CDR3 nucleotide sequence: TGTGCCAGCAGCCCCCCCGGGTACGAGACCCAGTACTTC.

This clone was recorded once. The chain recombines TRBV2 with TRBJ1-4, with TRBD1 identical over 10 bases. Unmatched junction bases numbered 9, after V lost 2 bases and J lost 0 bases. The CDR3 length is 19 residues. Looked up from germline, CDR1 is SNHLY and CDR2 is FYNNEI. This CDR3 is CASSEYETGGYATNEKLFF. The CDR3 DNA follows: TGTGCCAGCAGTGAATATGAGACAGGGGGCTATGCAACTAATGAAAAACTGTTTTTT.

The rearrangement joins TRBV4-1 to TRBJ2-7, with 7 positions matching TRBD1. The CDR3 has 15 residues. Germline V CDR1 and CDR2: MGHRA, YSYEKL. Losses at the gene ends were 1 base for V and 5 bases for J; bases not matched to a gene: 8. CDR3 in DNA: TGCGCCAGCAGCCAAGCCGACAGGGTTGGCGACGAGCAGTACTTC. This codes for CASSQADRVGDEQYF.

The chain joins TRBV6-6 to TRBJ2-7; 11 bases are a match to TRBD1. The CDR3 has 14 amino acids. With V trimmed by 5 bases and J by 4 bases, 4 bases remained unmatched. Germline V gene data show CDR1 as MNHNY and CDR2 as SVGAGI (reference sequence). DNA of the CDR3: TGTGCCAGCAGTGCGGGACAGGGGGTTTACGAGCAGTACTTC. Its protein product is CASSAGQGVYEQYF.

As concerns this clone: One junction end does not reproduce the germline sequence, and a read error may be involved. The rearrangement joins TRBV9 to TRBJ2-2; the match to TRBD2 covers 11 bases. CDR1 and CDR2 from the germline V gene are SGDLS and YYNGEE. The CDR3 loop spans 15 amino acids. The CDR3 nucleotides read TGTGCTAGCAGCGATAGCGGGGGGGCCCCCGGGGAGCTGTTTTTT. The encoded protein is CASSDSGGAPGELFF.

V gene TRBV7-9 combines with J gene TRBJ1-2; perhaps TRBD1 as D (5 bases). This CDR3 region has 11 residues. Per the germline V gene, CDR1 is SEHNR and CDR2 is FQNEAQ (reference sequence). Trimming shortened V by 1 base and J by 8 bases, and 5 bases separated the two germline ends. The CDR3 loop is CASSLEGGYTF. Here the CDR3 DNA reads TGTGCCAGCAGCTTAGAGGGGGGCTACACCTTC.

The rearrangement joins TRBV10-3 to TRBJ2-1; 9 bases are a match to TRBD2. In germline, CDR1 is ENHRY, CDR2 SYGVKD. The CDR3 covers 15 residues. J lost 10 bases, V lost 3 bases, and 10 bases had no gene match. The CDR3 DNA sequence: TGTGCCATCAGTGATCAGGCGGGGGGGGCATGGGAGCAGTTCTTC. It encodes CAISDQAGGAWEQFF.

The rearrangement joins TRBV27 to TRBJ1-2; maybe TRBD1 (6 bases). CDR1 MNHEY and CDR2 SMNVEV come from the germline V gene (reference sequence). There are 17 residues in the CDR3. V was shortened by 2 bases and J by 3 bases, with 19 bases between the two germline ends. The CDR3 loop is CASSLTPDRRGDYGYTF. The CDR3 region has the DNA TGTGCCAGCAGTTTAACCCCTGACAGGCGGGGGGACTATGGCTACACCTTC.

This rearrangement joins TRBV4-1 to TRBJ2-5; D may be TRBD2 (8 bases). V lost 1 base, J lost 2 bases, and 14 bases lay in between. This CDR3 is 16 amino acids long. Germline-derived CDR1 and CDR2 are MGHRA and YSYEKL. Here the CDR3 DNA reads TGCGCCAGCAGCCAAGCGGGAGGGGGACAGCAAGAGACCCAGTACTTC. Amino acids: CASSQAGGGQQETQYF.